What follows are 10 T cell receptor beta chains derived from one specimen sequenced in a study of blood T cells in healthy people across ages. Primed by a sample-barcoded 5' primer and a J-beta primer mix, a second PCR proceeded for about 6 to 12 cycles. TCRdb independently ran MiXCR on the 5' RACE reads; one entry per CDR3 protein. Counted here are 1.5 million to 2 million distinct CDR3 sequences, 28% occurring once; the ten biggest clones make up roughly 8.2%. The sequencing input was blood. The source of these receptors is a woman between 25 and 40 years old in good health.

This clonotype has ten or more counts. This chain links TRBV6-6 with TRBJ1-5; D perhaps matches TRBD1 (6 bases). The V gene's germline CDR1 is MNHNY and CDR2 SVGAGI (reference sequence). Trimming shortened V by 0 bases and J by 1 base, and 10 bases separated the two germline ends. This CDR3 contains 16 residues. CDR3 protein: CASSYSTGMSNQPQHF. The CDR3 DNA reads TGTGCCAGCAGTTACTCTACAGGGATGAGCAATCAGCCCCAGCATTTT.

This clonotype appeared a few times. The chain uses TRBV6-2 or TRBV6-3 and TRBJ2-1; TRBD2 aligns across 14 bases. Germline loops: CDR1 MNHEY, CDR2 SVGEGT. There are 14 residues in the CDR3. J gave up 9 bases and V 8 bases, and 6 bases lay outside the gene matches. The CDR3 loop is CASRTSGRRVEQFF. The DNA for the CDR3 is TGTGCCAGCCGGACTAGCGGGAGGCGGGTTGAGCAGTTCTTC.

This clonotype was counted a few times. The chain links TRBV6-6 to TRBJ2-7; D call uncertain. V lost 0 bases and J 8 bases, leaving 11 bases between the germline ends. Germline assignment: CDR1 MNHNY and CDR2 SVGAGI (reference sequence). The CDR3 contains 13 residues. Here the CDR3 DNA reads TGTGCCAGCAGTTACTCGAAAGGATACAAGCAGTACTTC. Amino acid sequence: CASSYSKGYKQYF.

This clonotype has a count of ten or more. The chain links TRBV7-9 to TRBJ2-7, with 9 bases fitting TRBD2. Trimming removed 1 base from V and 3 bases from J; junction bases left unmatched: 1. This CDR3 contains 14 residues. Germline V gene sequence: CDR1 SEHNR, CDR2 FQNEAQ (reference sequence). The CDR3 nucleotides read TGTGCCAGCAGCTTAGGACTAGCGGTCTACGAGCAGTACTTC. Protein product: CASSLGLAVYEQYF.

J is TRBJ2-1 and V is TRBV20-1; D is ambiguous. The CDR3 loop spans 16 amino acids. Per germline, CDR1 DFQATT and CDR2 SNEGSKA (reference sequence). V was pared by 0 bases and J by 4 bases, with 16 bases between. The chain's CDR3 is CSARDRLGPYYNEQFF. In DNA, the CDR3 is TGCAGTGCTAGAGATCGGCTAGGGCCTTATTACAATGAGCAGTTCTTC.

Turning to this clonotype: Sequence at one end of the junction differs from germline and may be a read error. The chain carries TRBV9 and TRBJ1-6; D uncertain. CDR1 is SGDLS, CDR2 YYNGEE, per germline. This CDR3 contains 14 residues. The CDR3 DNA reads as TGTACCAGCAGCGTAGCGGCAAGTAATTCACCCCTCCACTTT. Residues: CTSSVAASNSPLHF.

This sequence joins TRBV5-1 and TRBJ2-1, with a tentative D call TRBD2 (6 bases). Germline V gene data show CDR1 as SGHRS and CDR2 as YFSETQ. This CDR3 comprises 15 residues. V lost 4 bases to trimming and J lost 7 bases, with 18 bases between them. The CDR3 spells CASSSPAQGRNEQFF. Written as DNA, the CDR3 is TGCGCCAGCAGCAGCCCAGCACAAGGGAGGAATGAGCAGTTCTTC.

For the CDR3, the DNA is TGCAGTGCCCGTACAGGGGGCTTCGGCTACACCTTC. Encoded protein: CSARTGGFGYTF. J is TRBJ1-2 and V is TRBV20-1; 9 positions agree with TRBD1. CDR1 and CDR2 (germline): DFQATT, SNEGSKA (reference sequence). The CDR3 contains 12 residues. After removal of 6 bases from V and 8 bases from J, the junction contained 7 bases not matched to a gene.

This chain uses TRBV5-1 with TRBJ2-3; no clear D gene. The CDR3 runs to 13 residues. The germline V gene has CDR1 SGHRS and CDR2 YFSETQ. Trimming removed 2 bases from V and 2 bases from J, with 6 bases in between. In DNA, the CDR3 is TGCGCCAGCAGCTTAATGTTCACAGATACGCAGTATTTT. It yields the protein CASSLMFTDTQYF. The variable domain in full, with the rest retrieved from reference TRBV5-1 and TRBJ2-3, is KAGVTQTPRYLIKTRGQQVTLSCSPISGHRSVSWYQQTPGQGLQFLFEYFSETQRNKGNFPGRFSGRQFSNSRSEMNVSTLELGDSALYLCASSLMFTDTQYFGPGTRLTVL.

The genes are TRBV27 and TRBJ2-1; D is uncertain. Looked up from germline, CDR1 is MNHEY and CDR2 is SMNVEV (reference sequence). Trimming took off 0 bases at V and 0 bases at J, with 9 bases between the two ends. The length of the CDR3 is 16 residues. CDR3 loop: CASSLSILSSYNEQFF. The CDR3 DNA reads TGTGCCAGCAGTTTATCGATCCTGAGCTCCTACAATGAGCAGTTCTTC.